There are a few counts of the clone carrying this T cell receptor beta chain. The antigen is not known. The sample is drawn from a study of OX40 agonist ivuxolimab in advanced cancers. Turning to the study itself: Clinicians treated patients with ivuxolimab, an agonistic anti-OX40 (CD134) antibody. Patients were treated with intravenous ivuxolimab, dosed at 0.01 to 10 mg/kg and infused every 2 weeks. Patients undergoing dose escalation presented with hepatocellular carcinoma, melanoma, renal cell or head and neck cancer.

Clones were read by immunoSEQ multiplex PCR, and TCRdb kept only the in-frame ones, dropping some. The data contain about 94,000 clones, about nine tenths of them singletons. Study outcomes and limitations: Partial responders treated at 0.1-3.0 mg/kg exhibited clonal expansion among the lowest measured.

CDR3 length: 13 amino acids. Germline V gives CDR1 GTSNPN, CDR2 SVGIG (reference sequence). Trimming removed 3 bases at V and 3 bases at J, with 9 bases between. The source of this sequence is an adult with an advanced solid tumor such as melanoma, head and neck, liver or kidney cancer. The sample consisted of CD4+ or CD8+ T cells sorted from blood, taken in a trial of the OX40 agonist ivuxolimab. The rearrangement links TRBV30 to TRBJ1-5; D remains unclear. CDR3 in DNA: TGTGCCTGGAGCGCGGAGGACAATCAGCCCCAGCATTTT. Protein product: CAWSAEDNQPQHF.